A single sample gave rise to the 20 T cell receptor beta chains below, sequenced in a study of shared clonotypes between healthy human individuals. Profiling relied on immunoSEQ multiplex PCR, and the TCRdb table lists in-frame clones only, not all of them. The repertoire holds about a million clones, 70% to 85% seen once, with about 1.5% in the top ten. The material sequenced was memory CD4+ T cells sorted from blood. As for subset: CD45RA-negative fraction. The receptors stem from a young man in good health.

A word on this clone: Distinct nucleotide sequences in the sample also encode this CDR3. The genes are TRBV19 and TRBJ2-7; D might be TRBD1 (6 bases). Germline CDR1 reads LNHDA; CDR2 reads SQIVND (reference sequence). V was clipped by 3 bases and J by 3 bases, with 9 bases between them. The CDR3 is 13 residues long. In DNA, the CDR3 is TGTGCCAGTAGTATCGGCAGGGGCTACGAGCAGTACTTC. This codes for CASSIGRGYEQYF.

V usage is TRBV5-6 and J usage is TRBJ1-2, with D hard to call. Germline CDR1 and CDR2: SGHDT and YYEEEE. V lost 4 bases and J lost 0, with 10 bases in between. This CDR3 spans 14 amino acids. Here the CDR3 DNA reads TGTGCCAGCAGCCCGTCGGGGACTAACTATGGCTACACCTTC. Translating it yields CASSPSGTNYGYTF.

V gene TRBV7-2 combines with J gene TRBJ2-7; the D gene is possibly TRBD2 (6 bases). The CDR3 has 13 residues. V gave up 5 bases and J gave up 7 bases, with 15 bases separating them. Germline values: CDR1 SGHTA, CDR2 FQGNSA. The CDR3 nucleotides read TGTGCCAGCAGCCCTGGAGGGGTATGGGAGCAGTACTTC. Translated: CASSPGGVWEQYF.

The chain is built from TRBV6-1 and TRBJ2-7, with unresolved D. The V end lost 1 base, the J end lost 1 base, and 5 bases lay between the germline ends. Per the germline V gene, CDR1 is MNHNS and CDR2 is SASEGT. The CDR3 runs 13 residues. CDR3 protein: CASSEEGSYEQYF. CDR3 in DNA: TGTGCCAGCAGTGAAGAAGGATCCTACGAGCAGTACTTC.

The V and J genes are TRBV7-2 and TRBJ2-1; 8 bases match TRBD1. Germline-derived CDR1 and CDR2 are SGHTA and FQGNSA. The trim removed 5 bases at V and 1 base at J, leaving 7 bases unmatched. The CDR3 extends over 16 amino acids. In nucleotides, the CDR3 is TGTGCCAGCAGCCCTCGTGGACAGGGATCCTACAATGAGCAGTTCTTC. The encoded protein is CASSPRGQGSYNEQFF.

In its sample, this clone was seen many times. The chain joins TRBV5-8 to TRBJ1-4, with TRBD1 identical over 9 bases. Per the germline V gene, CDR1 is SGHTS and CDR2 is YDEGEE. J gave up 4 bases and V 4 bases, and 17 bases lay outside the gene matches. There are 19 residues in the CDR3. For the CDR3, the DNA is TGTGCCAGCAGCCCGCTGGGGACAGGGCCGACTAATAATAATGAAAAACTGTTTTTT. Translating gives CASSPLGTGPTNNNEKLFF.

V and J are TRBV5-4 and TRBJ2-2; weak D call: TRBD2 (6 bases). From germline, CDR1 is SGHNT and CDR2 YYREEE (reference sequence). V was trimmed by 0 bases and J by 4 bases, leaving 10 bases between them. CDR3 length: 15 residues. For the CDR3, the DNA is TGTGCCAGCAGCTTGGTGGGACTGCTCACCGGGGAGCTGTTTTTT. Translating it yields CASSLVGLLTGELFF.

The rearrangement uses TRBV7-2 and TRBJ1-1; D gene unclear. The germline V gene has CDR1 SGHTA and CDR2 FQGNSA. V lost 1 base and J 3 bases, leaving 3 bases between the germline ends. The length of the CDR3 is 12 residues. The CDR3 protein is CASSLGYTEAFF. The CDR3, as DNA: TGTGCCAGCAGCTTAGGATACACTGAAGCTTTCTTT.

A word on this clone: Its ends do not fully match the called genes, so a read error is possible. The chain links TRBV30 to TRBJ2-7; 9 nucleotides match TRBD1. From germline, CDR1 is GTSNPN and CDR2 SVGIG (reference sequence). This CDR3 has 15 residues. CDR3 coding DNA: TGTGCCTGGAGACAGACCGGGACAGGGTACAACGAGCAGTGCTTC. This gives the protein CAWRQTGTGYNEQCF.

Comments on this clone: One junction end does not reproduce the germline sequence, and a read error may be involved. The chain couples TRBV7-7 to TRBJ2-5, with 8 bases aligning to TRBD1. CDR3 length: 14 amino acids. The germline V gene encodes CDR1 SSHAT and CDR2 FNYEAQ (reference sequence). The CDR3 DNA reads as TGTGCTAGCAGCCCACAGGGGGTAGGGGAGACCCAGTACTTC. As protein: CASSPQGVGETQYF.

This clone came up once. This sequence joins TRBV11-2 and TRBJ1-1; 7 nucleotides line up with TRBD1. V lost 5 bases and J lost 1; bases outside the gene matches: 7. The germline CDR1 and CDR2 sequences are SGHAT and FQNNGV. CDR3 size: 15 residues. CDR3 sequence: CASSTSTGTNTEAFF. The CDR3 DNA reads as TGTGCCAGCAGCACATCGACAGGGACGAACACTGAAGCTTTCTTT.

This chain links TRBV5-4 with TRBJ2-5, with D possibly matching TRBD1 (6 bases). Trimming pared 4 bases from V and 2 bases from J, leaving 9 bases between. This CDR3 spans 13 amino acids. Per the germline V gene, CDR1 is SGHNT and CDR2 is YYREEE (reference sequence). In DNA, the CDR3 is TGTGCCAGCAGCACCGGACAGCAAGAGACCCAGTACTTC. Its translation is CASSTGQQETQYF.

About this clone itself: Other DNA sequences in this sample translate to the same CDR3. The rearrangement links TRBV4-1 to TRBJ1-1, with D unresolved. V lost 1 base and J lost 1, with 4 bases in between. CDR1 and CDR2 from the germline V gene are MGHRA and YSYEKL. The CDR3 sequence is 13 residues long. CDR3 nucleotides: TGCGCCAGCAGCCAAGCCCCGAACACTGAAGCTTTCTTT. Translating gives CASSQAPNTEAFF.

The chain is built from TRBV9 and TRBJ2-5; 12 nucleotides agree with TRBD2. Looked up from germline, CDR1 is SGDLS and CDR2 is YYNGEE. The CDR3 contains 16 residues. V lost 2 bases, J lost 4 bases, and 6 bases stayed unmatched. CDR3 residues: CASSVSSGGVRETQYF. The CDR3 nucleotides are TGTGCCAGCAGCGTTTCTAGCGGGGGGGTCCGAGAGACCCAGTACTTC.

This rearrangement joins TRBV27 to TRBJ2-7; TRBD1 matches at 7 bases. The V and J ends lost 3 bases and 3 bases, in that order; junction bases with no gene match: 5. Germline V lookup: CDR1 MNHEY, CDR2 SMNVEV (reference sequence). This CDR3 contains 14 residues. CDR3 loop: CASSFRQGFYEQYF. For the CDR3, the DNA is TGTGCCAGCAGTTTTAGACAGGGATTCTACGAGCAGTACTTC.

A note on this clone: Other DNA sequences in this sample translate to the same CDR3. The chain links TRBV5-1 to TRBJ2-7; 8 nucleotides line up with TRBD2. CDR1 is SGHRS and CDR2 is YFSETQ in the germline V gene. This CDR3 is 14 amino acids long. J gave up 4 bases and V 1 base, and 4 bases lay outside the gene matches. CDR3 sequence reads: CASSLSGGGYEQYF. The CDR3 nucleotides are TGCGCCAGCAGCTTGTCAGGCGGGGGGTACGAGCAGTACTTC.

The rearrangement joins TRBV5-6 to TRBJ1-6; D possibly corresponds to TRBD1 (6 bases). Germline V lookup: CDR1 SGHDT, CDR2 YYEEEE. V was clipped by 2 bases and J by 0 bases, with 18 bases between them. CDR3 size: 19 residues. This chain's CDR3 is CASSLFGQTTSSYNSPLHF. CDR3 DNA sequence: TGTGCCAGCAGCTTATTTGGACAGACCACTTCCTCCTATAATTCACCCCTCCACTTT.

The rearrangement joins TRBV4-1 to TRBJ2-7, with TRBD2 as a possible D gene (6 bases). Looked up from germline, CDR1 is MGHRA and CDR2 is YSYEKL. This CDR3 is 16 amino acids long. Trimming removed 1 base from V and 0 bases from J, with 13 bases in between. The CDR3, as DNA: TGCGCCAGCAGCCAAGTGAAAGCCGGGAGCTCCTACGAGCAGTACTTC. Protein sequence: CASSQVKAGSSYEQYF.

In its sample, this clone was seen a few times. CDR3 DNA sequence: TGTGCCAGCAGGCGACAGGGGGCAAGCACCGGGGAGCTGTTTTTT. Translation gives CASRRQGASTGELFF. The gene calls are TRBV6-5 and TRBJ2-2, with 10 bases aligning to TRBD1. Unmatched junction bases numbered 5, after V lost 6 bases and J lost 4 bases. CDR1 MNHEY and CDR2 SVGAGI come from the germline V gene. The CDR3 sequence is 15 residues long.

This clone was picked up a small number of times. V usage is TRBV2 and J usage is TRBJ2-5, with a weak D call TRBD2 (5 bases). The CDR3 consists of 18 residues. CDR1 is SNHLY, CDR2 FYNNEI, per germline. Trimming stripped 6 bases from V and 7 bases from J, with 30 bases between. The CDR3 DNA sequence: TGTGCCAGCAGGATAAAGGAAATCACCGGGCCTCGAGAGGGGACCCAGTACTTC. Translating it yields CASRIKEITGPREGTQYF.